This TCR beta chain was found in a study of regulatory T cells in long-lasting Graves disease. In this sample, this clonotype turned up many times. This CDR3 is 13 amino acids long. Germline V lookup: CDR1 MDHEN, CDR2 SYDVKM. V dropped 2 bases and J dropped 6 bases, with 7 bases sitting between them. HTBI primers from iRepertoire and Arm-PCR of CDR3 regions yielded the TCR beta libraries. TCRdb itself ran the multiplex PCR reads through MiXCR, one entry per CDR3 protein. Here the sample spans hundreds of thousands of distinct CDR3 sequences, roughly 15% being singletons. Time point here: newly diagnosed GD, antithyroid drugs for less than 3 months. RNA isolated from PBMCs was used to make the TCR library. All patients originated from an endocrinology department located in Xi'an, China. The same sample was also used in a study of T cells in Graves' hyperthyroidism and ophthalmopathy.

This chain uses TRBV28 with TRBJ2-2; D unresolved. The sequence came from a young woman with Graves disease. The sample consisted of peripheral blood mononuclear cells (PBMCs), taken at new diagnosis, from a patient treated with antithyroid drugs. The CDR3 protein is CASSLEDPGELFF. The CDR3 nucleotides read TGTGCCAGCAGTTTAGAGGATCCCGGGGAGCTGTTTTTT.